This TCR beta chain was identified in a study of identical twins. In TCRdb, the 5' RACE reads were re-called with MiXCR into one record per CDR3 protein. The sample lists 500,000 to 550,000 distinct CDR3 sequences; roughly a fifth were seen once. With regard to this clonotype: Its antigen is as yet unknown.

V shed 7 bases and J shed 5 bases, with 10 bases lying between them. The CDR3 consists of 11 residues. Looked up from germline, CDR1 is SGHRS and CDR2 is YFSETQ. Study findings and constraints: Invariant cells of the MAIT and iNKT types might have partly distorted the zero-insertion analyses.

Healthy Caucasians alone served as donors. The data were also submitted as part of a second study, on T cells expressing NK-cell markers. As that report states: Seven of the eight sequenced donors were classified as HCMV-seropositive, and one was classified as seronegative.

The source material was CD4+ T cells sorted from blood. V gene TRBV5-1 combines with J gene TRBJ2-7, with a tentative D call TRBD1 (6 bases). The TCR was taken from a woman between 18 and 29 years old in good health. CDR3 sequence (DNA): TGCGCCAGCCGAGGGGGTCACGAGCAGTACTTC. Translating it yields CASRGGHEQYF.